This passage covers 25 T cell receptor beta chains from one sample sequenced in a study of PD-1 blockade in mismatch repair-deficient tumors. Clones were sequenced by immunoSEQ multiplex PCR, and TCRdb holds only the in-frame ones, with some missing. The sample consists of tens of thousands of clones, about nine tenths of them appearing once. The specimen was peripheral blood, collected 52 weeks after starting pembrolizumab. The receptors come from an adult with mismatch repair-deficient cancer.

The chain is built from TRBV6-6 and TRBJ1-5, with TRBD1 matching 8 bases. Trimming removed 5 bases from V and 6 bases from J; junction bases left unmatched: 6. Germline CDR1 is MNHNY and CDR2 is SVGAGI (reference sequence). The CDR3 covers 14 residues. This chain's CDR3 is CASSPTGVSQPQHF. The CDR3 DNA reads TGTGCCAGCAGTCCGACAGGGGTAAGTCAGCCCCAGCATTTT.

This chain uses TRBV4-2 with TRBJ2-7; 7 bases agree with TRBD2. V trimming: 4 bases; J trimming: 1 base; junction bases outside the gene matches: 10. This CDR3 is built from 16 residues. Germline values: CDR1 LGHNA, CDR2 YNFKEQ. CDR3 protein: CASSLGGLAESYEQYF. In DNA, the CDR3 is TGTGCCAGCAGCCTGGGCGGGCTAGCGGAGTCCTACGAGCAGTACTTC.

This clone turned up a few times. The chain joins TRBV19 to TRBJ2-2; D possibly corresponds to TRBD2 (5 bases). CDR1 and CDR2 (germline): LNHDA, SQIVND (reference sequence). This CDR3 contains 12 residues. The germline V and J ends were trimmed by 6 bases and 7 bases, with 9 bases remaining between them. The CDR3 DNA reads as TGTGCCAGTAGGACTACTAGCGGGGAGCTGTTTTTT. Residues: CASRTTSGELFF. The full variable domain, in which reference TRBV19 and TRBJ2-2 provide the parts outside the CDR3, is DGGITQSPKYLFRKEGQNVTLSCEQNLNHDAMYWYRQDPGQGLRLIYYSQIVNDFQKGDIAEGYSVSREKKESFPLTVTSAQKNPTAFYLCASRTTSGELFFGEGSRLTVL.

The chain couples TRBV28 to TRBJ2-7; TRBD2 matches 11 bases. The V segment lost 8 bases and the J segment 4 bases; nucleotides outside the gene matches: 13. The germline gives CDR1 MDHEN, CDR2 SYDVKM. The CDR3 is 16 residues long. Here the CDR3 DNA reads TGTGCCAGCGCATTTAGCGGGAGGGCCGTCACGTACGAGCAGTACTTC. It is translated as CASAFSGRAVTYEQYF.

This clone has a single count. The chain has TRBV11-3 and TRBJ2-1; TRBD1 aligns across 7 bases. Germline lookup yields CDR1 SGHNT and CDR2 YENEEA. The CDR3 is 15 residues long. V lost 2 bases and J lost 10; bases outside the gene matches: 11. CDR3 DNA sequence: TGTGCCAGCAGCTTACGCGGACAGGCTACTTTGGAGCAGTTCTTC. This encodes CASSLRGQATLEQFF.

This clone appeared a few times. The V gene is TRBV30, the J gene TRBJ1-4; D is unclear. The length of the CDR3 is 15 residues. Germline V gene sequence: CDR1 GTSNPN, CDR2 SVGIG (reference sequence). Between the trimmed V and J ends, which lost 0 bases and 8 bases, there was a span of 16 bases. As DNA, the CDR3 is TGTGCCTGGAGTGTAATCGGCGGCGTCGAGGAAAAACTGTTTTTT. The encoded protein is CAWSVIGGVEEKLFF. The full variable domain, in which reference TRBV30 and TRBJ1-4 provide the parts outside the CDR3, is SQTIHQWPATLVQPVGSPLSLECTVEGTSNPNLYWYRQAAGRGLQLLFYSVGIGQISSEVPQNLSASRPQDRQFILSSKKLLLSDSGFYLCAWSVIGGVEEKLFFGSGTQLSVL.

The rearrangement uses TRBV11-2 and TRBJ1-4, with unresolved D. CDR3 length: 14 amino acids. From germline, CDR1 is SGHAT and CDR2 FQNNGV. V was cut by 3 bases and J by 3 bases, with 8 bases left in between. The CDR3 sequence: CASSLRPSNEKLFF. CDR3 nucleotides: TGTGCCAGCAGCTTGCGTCCTTCTAATGAAAAACTGTTTTTT.

The chain carries TRBV5-1 and TRBJ2-7, with 7 bases identical to TRBD1. This CDR3 spans 16 amino acids. V was clipped by 4 bases and J by 3 bases; unmatched bases: 13. The germline gives CDR1 SGHRS, CDR2 YFSETQ. The CDR3 DNA reads TGCGCCAGCAGCCCGAAATTCCCGGGACAGATCTACGAGCAGTACTTC. It codes for CASSPKFPGQIYEQYF.

V is TRBV6-5 and J is TRBJ2-5; D is ambiguous. CDR1 and CDR2 from the germline V gene are MNHEY and SVGAGI. V lost 2 bases and J lost 4, with 11 bases in between. This CDR3 spans 14 amino acids. The CDR3: CASSYRLGPETQYF. CDR3 nucleotides: TGTGCCAGCAGTTACAGGCTGGGCCCAGAGACCCAGTACTTC.

This clone has a handful of counts. V and J are TRBV19 and TRBJ2-7; a weak D match, TRBD1 (5 bases). The germline gives CDR1 LNHDA, CDR2 SQIVND (reference sequence). This CDR3 comprises 13 residues. V lost 5 bases, J lost 3 bases, and 11 bases lay in between. In DNA form, the CDR3 reads TGTGCCAGTAGTGTGAAGGGGTACTACGAGCAGTACTTC. This translates into CASSVKGYYEQYF.

In DNA, the CDR3 is TGTGCCAGCCGAGATTACAGGGGACGGTCCTACGAGCAGTACTTC. Translated: CASRDYRGRSYEQYF. The rearrangement uses TRBV6-1 and TRBJ2-7, with 7 bases matching TRBD1. This CDR3 is built from 15 residues. V gave up 8 bases and J gave up 1 base; unmatched junction bases: 11. The V gene's germline CDR1 is MNHNS and CDR2 SASEGT.

The genes are TRBV11-1 and TRBJ1-2; D remains ambiguous. Trimming took off 5 bases at V and 4 bases at J, with 14 bases between the two ends. The CDR3 extends over 14 amino acids. Germline V gene data show CDR1 as SGHAT and CDR2 as FQDESV (reference sequence). The CDR3 DNA reads as TGTGCCAGCAGCCCCAAAGCAGGAAGCTATGGCTACACCTTC. Translation gives CASSPKAGSYGYTF.

J is TRBJ1-2 and V is TRBV7-9, with D uncertain. This CDR3 spans 14 amino acids. Deletions cut 1 base from V and 1 base from J, with 7 bases between. Germline CDR1 and CDR2: SEHNR and FQNEAQ (reference sequence). The CDR3 nucleotides read TGTGCCAGCAGCTTAGGGCCGGGTAACTATGGCTACACCTTC. Its protein is CASSLGPGNYGYTF.

This clone has just a few counts. This chain connects TRBV4-1 to TRBJ2-7, with 10 bases matching TRBD2. This CDR3 has 15 amino acids. CDR1 and CDR2 (germline): MGHRA, YSYEKL. V gave up 0 bases and J gave up 4 bases; unmatched junction bases: 3. In DNA form, the CDR3 reads TGCGCCAGCAGCCAAGAGGGACTAGCGTCGTACGAGCAGTACTTC. Translation: CASSQEGLASYEQYF.

The chain joins TRBV9 to TRBJ2-2; possibly TRBD2 for D (5 bases). The germline V gene has CDR1 SGDLS and CDR2 YYNGEE. The V end lost 1 base, the J end lost 8 bases, and 6 bases lay between the germline ends. This CDR3 comprises 12 residues. The CDR3 region has the DNA TGTGCCAGCAGCGTATTAGCGGGGGAGCTGTTTTTT. Its translation is CASSVLAGELFF.

The V gene is TRBV4-2, the J gene TRBJ1-5; D uncertain. V was shortened by 0 bases and J by 3 bases, with 9 bases between the two germline ends. This CDR3 spans 15 amino acids. The germline V gene encodes CDR1 LGHNA and CDR2 YNFKEQ. The CDR3 coding sequence is TGTGCCAGCAGCCAAGACGGAGAGGACAATCAGCCCCAGCATTTT. Translation: CASSQDGEDNQPQHF.

The rearrangement uses TRBV19 and TRBJ2-3, with 8 positions matching TRBD2. CDR1 and CDR2 (germline): LNHDA, SQIVND (reference sequence). After removal of 4 bases from V and 0 bases from J, the junction contained 3 bases not matched to a gene. The CDR3 totals 15 residues. The CDR3 spells CASSSSGTSTDTQYF. For the CDR3, the DNA is TGTGCCAGTAGTAGTAGCGGGACGAGCACAGATACGCAGTATTTT. Using reference TRBV19 and TRBJ2-3 for the parts outside the CDR3, the full variable domain is DGGITQSPKYLFRKEGQNVTLSCEQNLNHDAMYWYRQDPGQGLRLIYYSQIVNDFQKGDIAEGYSVSREKKESFPLTVTSAQKNPTAFYLCASSSSGTSTDTQYFGPGTRLTVL.

This sequence joins TRBV19 and TRBJ2-3; D not resolved. The CDR3 runs to 15 residues. V was clipped by 5 bases and J by 2 bases, with 14 bases between them. Per the germline V gene, CDR1 is LNHDA and CDR2 is SQIVND (reference sequence). CDR3 coding DNA: TGTGCCAGTAGTTCGTGGTCCCCGAACACAGATACGCAGTATTTT. Its translation is CASSSWSPNTDTQYF.

The chain carries TRBV19 and TRBJ2-1, with TRBD1 matching 8 bases. CDR1 and CDR2 from the germline V gene are LNHDA and SQIVND (reference sequence). The CDR3 has 16 residues. J lost 10 bases, V lost 3 bases, and 14 bases had no gene match. The CDR3 reads CASSMGTGSLGSEQFF. Here the CDR3 DNA reads TGTGCCAGTAGTATGGGGACAGGATCTCTTGGTAGCGAGCAGTTCTTC.

The count of this clone is one. The rearrangement joins TRBV27 to TRBJ2-5, with D possibly matching TRBD2 (6 bases). The germline CDR1 and CDR2 sequences are MNHEY and SMNVEV (reference sequence). V was clipped by 2 bases and J by 3 bases, with 7 bases between them. The CDR3 is 13 amino acids. The CDR3 region is CASSLRGKETQYF. Here the CDR3 DNA reads TGTGCCAGCAGTTTACGGGGGAAAGAGACCCAGTACTTC.

This chain uses TRBV11-3 with TRBJ1-5; a weak D match, TRBD1 (5 bases). Germline lookup yields CDR1 SGHNT and CDR2 YENEEA. The CDR3 runs 14 residues. Deletions cut 5 bases from V and 3 bases from J, with 11 bases between. The CDR3 sequence is CASSLTGNNQPQHF. The CDR3 DNA reads as TGTGCCAGCAGCCTCACAGGAAACAATCAGCCCCAGCATTTT.

The chain couples TRBV30 to TRBJ2-7; D is uncertain. This CDR3 has 14 amino acids. The V gene's germline CDR1 is GTSNPN and CDR2 SVGIG (reference sequence). V was clipped by 2 bases and J by 2 bases, with 13 bases between them. The CDR3 DNA sequence: TGTGCCTGGAGTCCAGGCAGTGGTACCTACGAGCAGTACTTC. Protein product: CAWSPGSGTYEQYF.

V is TRBV28 and J is TRBJ2-7, with D hard to call. In germline, CDR1 is MDHEN, CDR2 SYDVKM. V lost 2 bases, J lost 6 bases, and 14 bases lay in between. The CDR3 is 14 amino acids. Here the CDR3 reads CASSLPQWAREQYF. CDR3 DNA sequence: TGTGCCAGCAGTTTACCCCAGTGGGCGCGCGAGCAGTACTTC.

V and J are TRBV7-9 and TRBJ2-5; TRBD1 is a possible D gene (5 bases). V lost 5 bases and J lost 5, with 12 bases in between. Germline V gives CDR1 SEHNR, CDR2 FQNEAQ (reference sequence). The CDR3 has 13 amino acids. DNA for the CDR3: TGTGCCAGCAGCCCAAGGGGCCCGGAGACCCAGTACTTC. Translation gives CASSPRGPETQYF.

The chain joins TRBV5-1 to TRBJ2-6, with a weak D call TRBD1 (6 bases). Germline V gives CDR1 SGHRS, CDR2 YFSETQ. V lost 0 bases and J 0 bases, leaving 13 bases between the germline ends. The CDR3 runs to 18 residues. The CDR3 sequence: CASSLGNRVSSGANVLTF. The CDR3 nucleotides are TGCGCCAGCAGCTTGGGGAACAGGGTGAGCTCTGGGGCCAACGTCCTGACTTTC.